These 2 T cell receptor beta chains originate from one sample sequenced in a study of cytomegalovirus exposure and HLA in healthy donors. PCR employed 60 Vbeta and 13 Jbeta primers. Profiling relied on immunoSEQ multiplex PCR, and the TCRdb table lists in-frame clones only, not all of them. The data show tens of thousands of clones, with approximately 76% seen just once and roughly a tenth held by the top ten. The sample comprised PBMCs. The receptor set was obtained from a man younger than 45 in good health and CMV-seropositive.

The CDR3 here is CASSALGQGTSNQPQHF. CDR3 nucleotide sequence: TGTGCCAGCAGTGCGCTCGGACAGGGAACGAGCAATCAGCCCCAGCATTTT. The chain links TRBV6-1 to TRBJ1-5, with 8 bases lining up with TRBD1. Germline assignment: CDR1 MNHNS and CDR2 SASEGT. This CDR3 is 17 amino acids long. V lost 4 bases and J lost 1; bases outside the gene matches: 9.

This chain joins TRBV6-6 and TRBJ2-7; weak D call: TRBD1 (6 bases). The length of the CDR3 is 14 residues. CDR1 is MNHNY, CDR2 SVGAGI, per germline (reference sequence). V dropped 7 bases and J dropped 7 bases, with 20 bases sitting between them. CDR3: CASNRDTGPGEQYF. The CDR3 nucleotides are TGTGCCAGCAACCGGGACACCGGTCCGGGTGAGCAGTACTTC.